This T cell receptor (beta chain) was retrieved from a study of CD8 T cells in ankylosing spondylitis (dated by TCRdb to about 2017). Background on the whole study: To find TCR variants linked to disease, the study profiled T cell receptor beta repertoires in ankylosing spondylitis patients and healthy donors. In total, the full study cohort was made up of some 110 healthy donors and 25 or so ankylosing spondylitis patients. Peripheral blood was sampled, and synovial fluid was additionally collected from ankylosing spondylitis patients. Study-level results and caveats: Blood from ankylosing spondylitis patients appeared to be characterized by a TCR beta motif made up of several highly homologous amino acid variants. The disease-linked clones were reported to be significantly enriched in matched synovial fluid samples from ankylosing spondylitis patients. The disease-linked clones showed a CD8+ phenotype and occurred at relatively low frequencies in peripheral blood. Some of the motif variants had been reported before in the synovial fluid and blood of reactive arthritis patients, a finding that suggests common disease-initiation mechanisms.

This clonotype showed up just a few times. The clone's antigen remains unknown. Base qualities are not provided; no much larger clone lies one nucleotide away. Sequences MDHEN (CDR1) and SYDVKM (CDR2) are obtained from the germline V gene. The CDR3 runs 15 residues from the cysteine to the phenylalanine. Only the CDR3 portion is preserved as DNA: 45 bases, with reading frame beginning at the first base. V and J lose 2 bases and 4 bases, and a span of 12 bases separates them. Instrument on record: Illumina HiSeq 2500. Quantitative 5'-RACE with molecular barcodes was the method used to prepare the TCR beta libraries. As for the original processing: To identify disease-linked TCR variants, a new computational method was used, one built on a probabilistic model of VDJ rearrangement. TCRdb cleaned the public reads at Q25 with fastp, built clones with MiXCR and kept in-frame beta chains. Every distinct CDR3 protein forms one entry, paired with its most common genes and DNA. It is TCRdb's table, rather than the study itself, that gives the V and J calls and clone size. Counted in this sample were around 250,000 distinct CDR3 sequences; about 10% of them appeared once. The ten largest clones represent less than 7% of the sample.

The V and J segments used are TRBV28 and TRBJ2-1, with an unclear D gene assignment. The sequencing input was blood, either unsorted or a sorted T cell fraction (not recorded which). The source is a male donor with ankylosing spondylitis or in good health (not recorded which). CDR3 protein: CASSLRSATYNEQFF. The DNA is TGTGCCAGCAGTTTAAGGTCCGCGACTTACAATGAGCAGTTCTTC.